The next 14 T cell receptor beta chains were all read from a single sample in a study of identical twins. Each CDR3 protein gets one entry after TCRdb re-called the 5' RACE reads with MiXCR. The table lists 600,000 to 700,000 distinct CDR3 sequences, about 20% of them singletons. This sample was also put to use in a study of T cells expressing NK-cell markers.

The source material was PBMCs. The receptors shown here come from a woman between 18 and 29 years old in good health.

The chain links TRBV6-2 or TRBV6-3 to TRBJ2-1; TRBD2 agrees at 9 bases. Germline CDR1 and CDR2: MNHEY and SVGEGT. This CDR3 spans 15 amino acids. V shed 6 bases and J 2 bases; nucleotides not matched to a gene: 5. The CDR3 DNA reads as TGTGCCAGCAGAAATAGCGGGGGCCCCTACAATGAGCAGTTCTTC. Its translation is CASRNSGGPYNEQFF.

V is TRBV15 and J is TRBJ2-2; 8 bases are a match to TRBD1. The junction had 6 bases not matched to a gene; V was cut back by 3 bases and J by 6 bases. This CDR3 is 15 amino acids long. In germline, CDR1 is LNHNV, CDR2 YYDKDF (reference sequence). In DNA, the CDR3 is TGTGCCACCAGCAGGAGGCAGGGGGCGGCCGGGGAGCTGTTTTTT. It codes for CATSRRQGAAGELFF.

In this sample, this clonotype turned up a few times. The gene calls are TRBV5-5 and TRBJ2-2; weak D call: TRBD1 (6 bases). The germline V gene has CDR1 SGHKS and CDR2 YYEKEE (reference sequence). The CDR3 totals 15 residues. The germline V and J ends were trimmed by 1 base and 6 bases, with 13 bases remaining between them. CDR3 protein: CASSLTQGVAGELFF. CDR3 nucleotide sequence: TGTGCCAGCAGCTTGACACAGGGCGTCGCCGGGGAGCTGTTTTTT.

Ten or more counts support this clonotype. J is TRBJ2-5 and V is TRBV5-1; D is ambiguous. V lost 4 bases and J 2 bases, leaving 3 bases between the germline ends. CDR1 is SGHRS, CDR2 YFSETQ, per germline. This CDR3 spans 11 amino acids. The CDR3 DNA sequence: TGCGCCAGCAGCGAACAAGAGACCCAGTACTTC. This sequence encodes CASSEQETQYF.

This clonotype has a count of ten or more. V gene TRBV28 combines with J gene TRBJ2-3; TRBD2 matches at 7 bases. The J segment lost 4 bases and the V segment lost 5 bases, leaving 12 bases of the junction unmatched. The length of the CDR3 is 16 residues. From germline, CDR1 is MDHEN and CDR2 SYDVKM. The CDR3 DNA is TGTGCCAGCAGTCCACGGGGAGCGGGACTGTCAGATACGCAGTATTTT. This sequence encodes CASSPRGAGLSDTQYF.

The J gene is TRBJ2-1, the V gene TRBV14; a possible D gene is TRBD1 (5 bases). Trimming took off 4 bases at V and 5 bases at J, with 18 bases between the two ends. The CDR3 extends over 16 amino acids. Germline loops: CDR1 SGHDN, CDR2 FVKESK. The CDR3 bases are TGTGCCAGCAGCCCCGATAGGGGTACGCTTCACAATGAGCAGTTCTTC. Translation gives CASSPDRGTLHNEQFF. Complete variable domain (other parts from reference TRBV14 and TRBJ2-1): EAGVTQFPSHSVIEKGQTVTLRCDPISGHDNLYWYRRVMGKEIKFLLHFVKESKQDESGMPNNRFLAERTGGTYSTLKVQPAELEDSGVYFCASSPDRGTLHNEQFFGPGTRLTVL.

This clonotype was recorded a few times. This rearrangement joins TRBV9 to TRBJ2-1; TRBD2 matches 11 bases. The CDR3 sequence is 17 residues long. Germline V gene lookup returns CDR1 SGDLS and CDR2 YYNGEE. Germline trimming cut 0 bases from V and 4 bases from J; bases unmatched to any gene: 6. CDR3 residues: CASSVVGTSGQYNEQFF. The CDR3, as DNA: TGTGCCAGCAGCGTAGTCGGGACTAGCGGTCAATACAATGAGCAGTTCTTC.

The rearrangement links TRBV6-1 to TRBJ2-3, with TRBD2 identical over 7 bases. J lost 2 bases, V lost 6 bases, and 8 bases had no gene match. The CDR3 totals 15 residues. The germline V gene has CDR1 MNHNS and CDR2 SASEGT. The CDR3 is CASRPREDPTDTQYF. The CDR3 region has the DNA TGTGCCAGCAGACCCCGGGAGGACCCCACAGATACGCAGTATTTT.

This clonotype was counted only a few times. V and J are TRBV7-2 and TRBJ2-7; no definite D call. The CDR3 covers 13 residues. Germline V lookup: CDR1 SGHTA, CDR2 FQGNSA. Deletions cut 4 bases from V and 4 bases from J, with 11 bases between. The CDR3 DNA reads TGTGCCAGCAGCTGGAAGGGATGGTACGAGCAGTACTTC. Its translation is CASSWKGWYEQYF.

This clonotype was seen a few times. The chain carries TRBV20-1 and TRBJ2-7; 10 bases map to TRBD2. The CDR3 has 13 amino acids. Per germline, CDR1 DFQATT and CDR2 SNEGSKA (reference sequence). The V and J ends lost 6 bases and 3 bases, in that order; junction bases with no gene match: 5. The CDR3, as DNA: TGCAGTGCGAAGACTAGCGGGTTCTACGAGCAGTACTTC. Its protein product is CSAKTSGFYEQYF.

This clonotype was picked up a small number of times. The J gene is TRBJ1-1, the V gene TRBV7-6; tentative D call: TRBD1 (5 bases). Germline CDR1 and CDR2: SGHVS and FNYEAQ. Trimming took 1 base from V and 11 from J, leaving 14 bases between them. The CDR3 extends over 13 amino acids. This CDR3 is CASSLGAGTLAFF. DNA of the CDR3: TGTGCCAGCAGCTTAGGGGCGGGGACGTTGGCTTTCTTT.

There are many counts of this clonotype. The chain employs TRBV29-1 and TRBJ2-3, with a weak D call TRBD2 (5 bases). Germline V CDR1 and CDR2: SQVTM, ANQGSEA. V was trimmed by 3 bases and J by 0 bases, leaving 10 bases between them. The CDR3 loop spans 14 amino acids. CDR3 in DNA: TGCAGCGTTGAGGACGGAGGTAGCACAGATACGCAGTATTTT. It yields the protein CSVEDGGSTDTQYF.

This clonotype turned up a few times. CDR3 sequence reads: CSARDGDSGPEQFF. Written as DNA, the CDR3 is TGCAGTGCTAGAGATGGGGATAGTGGTCCTGAGCAGTTCTTC. The chain joins TRBV20-1 to TRBJ2-1; D remains unclear. CDR1 and CDR2 from the germline V gene are DFQATT and SNEGSKA (reference sequence). Trimming took 0 bases from V and 9 from J, leaving 15 bases between them. CDR3 length equals 14 residues.

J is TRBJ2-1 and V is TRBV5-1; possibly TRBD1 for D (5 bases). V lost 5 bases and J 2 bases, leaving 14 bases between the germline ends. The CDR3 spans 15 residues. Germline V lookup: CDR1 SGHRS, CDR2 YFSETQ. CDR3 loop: CASRIRAQAYNEQFF. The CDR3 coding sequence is TGCGCCAGCAGGATCAGGGCCCAAGCCTACAATGAGCAGTTCTTC.